This TCR beta chain came from a study of response to subunit inactivated influenza vaccine. To note about this clonotype: Its specificity is not known.

Trimming cost V 5 bases and J 2 bases; bases outside gene matches: 5. The V gene's germline CDR1 is SGHTA and CDR2 FQGNSA. The CDR3 totals 15 residues. Study conclusions and caveats: That few new T cells are recruited by each seasonal influenza vaccination was the authors' suggestion.

TCRdb re-analysed the RT-PCR reads in MiXCR, keeping a single row per CDR3 protein. The sample includes under 200,000 distinct CDR3 sequences, approximately 10% of them seen just once. The material was non-naive T cells sorted from PBMCs, obtained roughly 47 days after vaccination. V and J are TRBV7-2 and TRBJ2-1; 8 bases line up with TRBD1. The receptor was derived from a middle-aged man who received an inactivated influenza vaccine. The CDR3 spells CASSIGQGPYNEQFF. The DNA for the CDR3 is TGTGCCAGCAGCATCGGACAGGGCCCCTACAATGAGCAGTTCTTC.